Listed below are T cell receptor beta chains from one sample, sequenced in a study of cytotoxic CD8 clonotypes in ibrutinib-treated CLL. Measured with immunoSEQ multiplex PCR; TCRdb has only the in-frame clones, and not every one. The table records about 300,000 clones, about 72% of them present only once. This specimen was PBMCs, taken at disease progression, from a patient treated with ibrutinib. All receptors come from a human donor with chronic lymphocytic leukemia. Each CDR3 is given with its conserved first and last residue. D genes are given only for firm matches. Only part of the rows carry a size: once, few, many, or a class if the clone is expanded.

D: .; V: TRBV7-3; length: 14; J: TRBJ2-3; size: .; DNA: TGTGCCAGCAGCTTAACTAGGACGGCAGATACGCAGTATTTT; CDR3: CASSLTRTADTQYF
D: TRBD1; V: TRBV6-1; length: 14; J: TRBJ1-2; size: .; DNA: TGTGCCAGCAGTGAACTACAGGGGATCTATGGCTACACCTTC; CDR3: CASSELQGIYGYTF
D: .; V: TRBV29-1; length: 14; J: TRBJ1-2; size: .; DNA: TGCAGCGCTACGCGACTTAAGCCTGGCTATGGCTACACCTTC; CDR3: CSATRLKPGYGYTF
D: TRBD2; V: TRBV7-2; length: 15; J: TRBJ2-3; size: .; DNA: TGTGCCAGCAGCCCCTCGGGACTAGGCACAGATACGCAGTATTTT; CDR3: CASSPSGLGTDTQYF
D: .; V: TRBV19; length: 15; J: TRBJ2-3; size: .; DNA: TGTGCCAGTAGTATTGATTGGGATGGCACAGATACGCAGTATTTT; CDR3: CASSIDWDGTDTQYF
D: TRBD1; V: TRBV28; length: 16; J: TRBJ2-4; size: .; DNA: TGTGCCAGCAGCCAAGGGGGCACCTTAGCCAAAAACATTCAGTACTTC; CDR3: CASSQGGTLAKNIQYF
D: .; V: TRBV15; length: 17; J: TRBJ2-2; size: .; DNA: TGTGCCACCAGCAGAGATGGGAGAGGGGTAAAATCCGGGGAGCTGTTTTTT; CDR3: CATSRDGRGVKSGELFF
D: .; V: TRBV7-6; length: 13; J: TRBJ2-2; size: once; DNA: TGTGCCAGCAGCCCGATAAGGACCGGGGAGCTGTTTTTT; CDR3: CASSPIRTGELFF
D: .; V: TRBV9; length: 17; J: TRBJ1-1; size: once; DNA: TGTGCCAGCAGCGTAGAACCGGGGGCGAAATCGGGCACTGAAGCTTTCTTT; CDR3: CASSVEPGAKSGTEAFF
D: TRBD1; V: TRBV5-6; length: 15; J: TRBJ2-5; size: .; DNA: TGTGCCAGCAGCGCGAGACAGGGAACTTTGGAGACCCAGTACTTC; CDR3: CASSARQGTLETQYF
D: .; V: TRBV7-8; length: 17; J: TRBJ1-5; size: .; DNA: TGTGCCAGCAGCTTAGGGTGGTTGGTGCAGGGAAATCAGCCCCAGCATTTT; CDR3: CASSLGWLVQGNQPQHF
D: .; V: TRBV28; length: 13; J: TRBJ2-1; size: once; DNA: TGTGCCAGTAACCTGGACGGGCAGGGCGAGCAGTTCTTC; CDR3: CASNLDGQGEQFF
D: .; V: TRBV18; length: 13; J: TRBJ2-5; size: few; DNA: TGTGCCAGCTCACCACCGGGCCAAGAGACCCAGTACTTC; CDR3: CASSPPGQETQYF
D: .; V: TRBV5-6; length: 15; J: TRBJ2-5; size: .; DNA: TGTGCCAGCAGCTTGCGAGGGGGGTTGTTAGAGACCCAGTACTTC; CDR3: CASSLRGGLLETQYF
D: .; V: TRBV19; length: 14; J: TRBJ2-7; size: .; DNA: TGTGCCAGTAGTACGAAAACTAGTTCTTACGAGCAGTACTTC; CDR3: CASSTKTSSYEQYF
D: TRBD1; V: TRBV19; length: 13; J: TRBJ2-7; size: .; DNA: TGTGCCAGTGGGCGGGACAGGGACTACGAGCAGTACTTC; CDR3: CASGRDRDYEQYF
D: TRBD2; V: TRBV7-3; length: 18; J: TRBJ2-3; size: .; DNA: TGTGCCAGCCCTCTAGCGGAGAGACACAGAGGCAACACAGATACGCAGTATTTT; CDR3: CASPLAERHRGNTDTQYF
D: TRBD2; V: TRBV10-1; length: 15; J: TRBJ2-7; size: .; DNA: TGCGCCAGCAGTGCTCTAGCGGGGGCCAGGTACGAGCAGTACTTC; CDR3: CASSALAGARYEQYF
D: .; V: TRBV11-2; length: 14; J: TRBJ1-2; size: .; DNA: TGTGCCAGCAGCTTAGTATTGGGAGGGAATGGCTACACCTTC; CDR3: CASSLVLGGNGYTF
D: .; V: TRBV9; length: 11; J: TRBJ1-3; size: .; DNA: TGTGCCAGCGGGGGCGGAAACACCATATATTTT; CDR3: CASGGGNTIYF
D: .; V: TRBV4-1; length: 14; J: TRBJ1-1; size: few; DNA: TGCGCCAGCAGTAGTTGGGGGTCCATAACTGAAGCTTTCTTT; CDR3: CASSSWGSITEAFF
D: TRBD1; V: TRBV25-1; length: 17; J: TRBJ2-3; size: .; DNA: TGTGCCAGCAGTGAATCGGGGACAGGGTGGAGGGCAGATACGCAGTATTTT; CDR3: CASSESGTGWRADTQYF
D: .; V: TRBV15; length: 13; J: TRBJ1-6; size: .; DNA: TGTGCCACCAGCAGAGATAGAGACGACCCCCTCCACTTT; CDR3: CATSRDRDDPLHF
D: .; V: TRBV9; length: 15; J: TRBJ2-5; size: .; DNA: TGTGCCAGCAGCGTATGGTGGGGGCAGGCAGAGACCCAGTACTTC; CDR3: CASSVWWGQAETQYF
D: .; V: TRBV4-1; length: 16; J: TRBJ2-7; size: .; DNA: TGCGCCAGCAGCCAATTGGATCTCAGGGGCCCCTCCGAGCAGTACTTC; CDR3: CASSQLDLRGPSEQYF
D: .; V: TRBV10-3; length: 13; J: TRBJ1-5; size: .; DNA: TGTGCCAAACCTCAGTACTCCGATCAGCCCCAGCATTTT; CDR3: CAKPQYSDQPQHF
D: .; V: TRBV6-1; length: 13; J: TRBJ2-2; size: .; DNA: TGTGCCAGTACCTTATGGTTTATGGGGGAGCTGTTTTTT; CDR3: CASTLWFMGELFF
D: .; V: TRBV27; length: 14; J: TRBJ1-1; size: few; DNA: TGTGCCAGCAGTTTATCAGGTCCGAACACTGAAGCTTTCTTT; CDR3: CASSLSGPNTEAFF
D: TRBD1; V: TRBV5-1; length: 16; J: TRBJ1-1; size: .; DNA: TGCGCCAGCAGCTTTACCGGGACAGGGGAGAACACTGAAGCTTTCTTT; CDR3: CASSFTGTGENTEAFF
D: TRBD1; V: TRBV19; length: 16; J: TRBJ1-5; size: .; DNA: TGTGCCAGTAGTATAGCTGGGGGGACAGGGTCCCAGCCCCAGCATTTT; CDR3: CASSIAGGTGSQPQHF
D: TRBD1; V: TRBV6-5; length: 15; J: TRBJ1-1; size: .; DNA: TGTGCCAGCAGTTGGGGACAGGGGGCGGTCACTGAAGCTTTCTTT; CDR3: CASSWGQGAVTEAFF
D: .; V: TRBV2; length: 11; J: TRBJ2-7; size: .; DNA: TGTGCCAGCAGTGAGATTTACGAGCAGTACTTC; CDR3: CASSEIYEQYF
D: TRBD1; V: TRBV10-3; length: 14; J: TRBJ2-3; size: once; DNA: TGTGCCACCGGACAGGGAGCCCCCACAGATACGCAGTATTTT; CDR3: CATGQGAPTDTQYF
D: .; V: TRBV5-1; length: 13; J: TRBJ1-1; size: .; DNA: TGCGCCAGCAGCTTGAATCCAATACAGGGATGTTTCTTT; CDR3: CASSLNPIQGCFF
D: TRBD2; V: TRBV29-1; length: 16; J: TRBJ2-1; size: .; DNA: TGCAGCGTTGAAGAGATGGCGGGAGGCGGAAGGGACGAGCAGTTCTTC; CDR3: CSVEEMAGGGRDEQFF
D: .; V: TRBV7-7; length: 17; J: TRBJ2-1; size: .; DNA: TGTGCCAGCAGCTTAGATTATAGTTTCAGCTCCTACAATGAGCAGTTCTTC; CDR3: CASSLDYSFSSYNEQFF
D: .; V: TRBV7-9; length: 15; J: TRBJ2-5; size: .; DNA: TGTGCCAGCAGCTTAAGGGATCCGGCCCGTGAGACCCAGTACTTC; CDR3: CASSLRDPARETQYF
D: .; V: TRBV7-2; length: 15; J: TRBJ1-3; size: few; DNA: TGTGCCAGCAGCTTATCTTACGGGTCGGGAAACACCATATATTTT; CDR3: CASSLSYGSGNTIYF
D: .; V: TRBV7-2; length: 15; J: TRBJ1-2; size: .; DNA: TGTGCCAGCAGCAGAGGTGGTGGGGGAAACTATGGCTACACCTTC; CDR3: CASSRGGGGNYGYTF
D: TRBD1; V: TRBV4-1; length: 14; J: TRBJ2-7; size: .; DNA: TGCGCCAGCAGCCCGCCGGGCAGGGGGTACGAGCAGTACTTC; CDR3: CASSPPGRGYEQYF
D: TRBD1; V: TRBV2; length: 15; J: TRBJ1-6; size: .; DNA: TGTGCCAGCAGCGATCTCGGACAGGGTAATTCACCCCTCCACTTT; CDR3: CASSDLGQGNSPLHF
D: .; V: TRBV7-3; length: 14; J: TRBJ1-2; size: once; DNA: TGTGCCAGCAGCTTGGACGGATCTAACTATGGCTACACCTTC; CDR3: CASSLDGSNYGYTF
D: .; V: TRBV7-9; length: 15; J: TRBJ1-2; size: .; DNA: TGTGCCAGCAGCGTACGGGACGGGAAAAAAACTGGCTACACCTTC; CDR3: CASSVRDGKKTGYTF
D: .; V: TRBV4-1; length: 14; J: TRBJ2-2; size: few; DNA: TGCGCCAGCAGAACCGAGTGGTACACCGGGGAGCTGTTTTTT; CDR3: CASRTEWYTGELFF